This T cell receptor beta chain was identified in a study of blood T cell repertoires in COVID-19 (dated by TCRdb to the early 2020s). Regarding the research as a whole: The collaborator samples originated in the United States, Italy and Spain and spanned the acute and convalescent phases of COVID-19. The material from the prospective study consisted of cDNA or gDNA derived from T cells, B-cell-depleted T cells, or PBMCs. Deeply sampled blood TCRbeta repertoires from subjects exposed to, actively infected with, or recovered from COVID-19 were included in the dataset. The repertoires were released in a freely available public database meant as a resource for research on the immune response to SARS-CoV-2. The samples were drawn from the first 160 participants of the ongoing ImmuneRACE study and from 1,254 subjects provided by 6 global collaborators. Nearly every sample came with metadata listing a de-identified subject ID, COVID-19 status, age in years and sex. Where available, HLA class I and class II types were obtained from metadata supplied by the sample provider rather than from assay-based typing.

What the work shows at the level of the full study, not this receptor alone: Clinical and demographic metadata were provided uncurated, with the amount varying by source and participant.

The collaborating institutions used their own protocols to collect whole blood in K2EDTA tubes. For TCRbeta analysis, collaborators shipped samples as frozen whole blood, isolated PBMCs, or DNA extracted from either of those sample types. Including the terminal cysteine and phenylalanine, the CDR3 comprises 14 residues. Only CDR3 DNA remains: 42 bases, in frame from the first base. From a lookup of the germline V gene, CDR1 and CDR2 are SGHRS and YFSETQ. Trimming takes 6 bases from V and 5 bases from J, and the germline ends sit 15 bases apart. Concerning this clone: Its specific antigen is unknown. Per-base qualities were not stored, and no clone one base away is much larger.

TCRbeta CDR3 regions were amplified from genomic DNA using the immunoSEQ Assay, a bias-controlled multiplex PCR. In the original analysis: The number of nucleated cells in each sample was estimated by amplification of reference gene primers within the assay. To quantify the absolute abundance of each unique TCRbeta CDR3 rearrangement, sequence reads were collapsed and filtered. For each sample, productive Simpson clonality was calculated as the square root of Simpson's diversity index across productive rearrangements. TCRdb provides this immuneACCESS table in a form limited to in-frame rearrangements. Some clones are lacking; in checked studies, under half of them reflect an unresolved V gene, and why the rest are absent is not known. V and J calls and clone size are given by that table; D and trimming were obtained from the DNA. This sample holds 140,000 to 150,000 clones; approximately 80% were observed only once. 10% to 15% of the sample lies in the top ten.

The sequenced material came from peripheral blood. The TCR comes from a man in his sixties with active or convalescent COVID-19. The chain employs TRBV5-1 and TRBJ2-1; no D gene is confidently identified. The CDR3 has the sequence CASKEQSTHNEQFF. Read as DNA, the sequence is TGCGCCAGCAAGGAGCAGAGCACCCACAATGAGCAGTTCTTC. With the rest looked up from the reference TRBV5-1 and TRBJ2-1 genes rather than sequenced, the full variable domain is KAGVTQTPRYLIKTRGQQVTLSCSPISGHRSVSWYQQTPGQGLQFLFEYFSETQRNKGNFPGRFSGRQFSNSRSEMNVSTLELGDSALYLCASKEQSTHNEQFFGPGTRLTVL.